Below are 2 T cell receptor beta chains sequenced from a single sample in a study of blood T cell repertoires in COVID-19. Data came from immunoSEQ multiplex PCR; TCRdb stores just in-frame clones and leaves some out. The sample comprises under 65,000 clones, roughly 90% of which are singletons, and approximately 5.1% rests with the top ten. The sequenced sample consisted of peripheral blood. These receptor sequences come from a man older than 75 in a cohort sampled during active COVID-19.

This chain joins TRBV5-4 and TRBJ2-2, with D maybe TRBD2 (6 bases). Germline V gives CDR1 SGHNT, CDR2 YYREEE (reference sequence). The CDR3 is 16 amino acids. The ends were cut back, 0 bases at V and 1 base at J, with 10 bases in the middle. The CDR3 DNA reads TGTGCCAGCAGCTTGGGGGCGGGGAAGAACACCGGGGAGCTGTTTTTT. Amino acid sequence: CASSLGAGKNTGELFF.

This rearrangement joins TRBV4-3 to TRBJ1-2; D is possibly TRBD1 (5 bases). Trimming removed 0 bases from V and 8 bases from J, with 13 bases in between. The CDR3 contains 14 residues. Germline-derived CDR1 and CDR2 are LGHNA and YSLEER. In DNA, the CDR3 is TGCGCCAGCAGCCAAGAGCAGGGATATTTGGGCTACACCTTC. Amino acids: CASSQEQGYLGYTF.